The 26 T cell receptor beta chains below were found in one sample sequenced in a study of blood T cell repertoires in COVID-19. TCRdb's copy holds only in-frame clones and misses some; the assay was immunoSEQ multiplex PCR. The data show fewer than 250,000 clones, around 87% seen once. Material for sequencing was PBMCs or T cells enriched from blood (not recorded which). The receptors shown here come from a man younger than 45 in a cohort exposed to, infected with or recovered from COVID-19 (not recorded which).

The V and J genes are TRBV12-3 or TRBV12-4 and TRBJ2-3, with TRBD1 as a possible D gene (5 bases). The CDR3 sequence is 13 residues long. Between the trimmed V and J ends, which lost 5 bases and 10 bases, there was a span of 16 bases. The CDR3 DNA reads TGTGCCAGCAGTCGATTTCAGGGCGGATCGCAGTATTTT. Translating gives CASSRFQGGSQYF.

The chain employs TRBV28 and TRBJ1-5; D unclear. Trimming pared 3 bases from V and 1 base from J, leaving 13 bases between. The CDR3 is 16 amino acids. CDR1 MDHEN and CDR2 SYDVKM come from the germline V gene. The CDR3 loop reads CASSFEGVTSNQPQHF. CDR3 in DNA: TGTGCCAGCAGTTTTGAGGGAGTTACAAGCAATCAGCCCCAGCATTTT.

The chain combines TRBV7-2 with TRBJ1-6, with 8 positions matching TRBD1. The CDR3 runs 16 residues. The V segment lost 5 bases and the J segment 3 bases; nucleotides outside the gene matches: 6. Germline CDR1 and CDR2: SGHTA and FQGNSA. The DNA for the CDR3 is TGTGCCAGCAGCCCTCGGACAGGGCGCTATAATTCACCCCTCCACTTT. It codes for CASSPRTGRYNSPLHF.

The chain joins TRBV30 to TRBJ2-7; 11 nucleotides line up with TRBD1. V was pared by 5 bases and J by 0 bases, with 0 bases of the junction left unmatched. This CDR3 region has 13 residues. The germline CDR1 and CDR2 sequences are GTSNPN and SVGIG (reference sequence). DNA of the CDR3: TGTGCCTGGGGACAGGGGGCCTCCTACGAGCAGTACTTC. This encodes CAWGQGASYEQYF. Filled out from reference TRBV30 and TRBJ2-7, the complete variable domain reads SQTIHQWPATLVQPVGSPLSLECTVEGTSNPNLYWYRQAAGRGLQLLFYSVGIGQISSEVPQNLSASRPQDRQFILSSKKLLLSDSGFYLCAWGQGASYEQYFGPGTRLTVT.

The CDR3 bases are TGTGCCAGCAGCTTGTTTAGCGGGAGTACCAATGAGCAGTTCTTC. It codes for CASSLFSGSTNEQFF. V usage is TRBV11-1 and J usage is TRBJ2-1; TRBD2 agrees at 9 bases. Losses at the gene ends were 3 bases for V and 6 bases for J; bases not matched to a gene: 6. The CDR3 loop spans 15 amino acids. Germline V gives CDR1 SGHAT, CDR2 FQDESV (reference sequence).

The gene calls are TRBV15 and TRBJ2-1, with TRBD2 as a possible D gene (6 bases). Germline V CDR1 and CDR2: LNHNV, YYDKDF (reference sequence). V lost 3 bases and J lost 7, with 10 bases in between. The CDR3 extends over 13 amino acids. CDR3 nucleotides: TGTGCCACCAGCAGCGGGAGTAGAAATGAGCAGTTCTTC. As protein: CATSSGSRNEQFF.

The chain has TRBV7-6 and TRBJ1-3, with unresolved D. Trimming pared 5 bases from V and 7 bases from J, leaving 15 bases between. The CDR3 is 14 residues long. Germline-derived CDR1 and CDR2 are SGHVS and FNYEAQ. The CDR3 reads CASSAEVGSNTIYF. DNA of the CDR3: TGTGCCAGCAGCGCGGAGGTCGGGAGTAACACCATATATTTT.

V usage is TRBV7-2 and J usage is TRBJ2-7; D is unclear. Trimming removed 5 bases at V and 2 bases at J, with 13 bases between. The germline V gene has CDR1 SGHTA and CDR2 FQGNSA. The CDR3 is 14 amino acids. The CDR3, as DNA: TGTGCCAGCAGCCAGTGGCCAGGTCCCTACGAGCAGTACTTC. Its translation: CASSQWPGPYEQYF.

The rearrangement uses TRBV5-1 and TRBJ2-7, with 7 bases that match TRBD2. This CDR3 is built from 12 residues. After removal of 4 bases from V and 4 bases from J, the junction contained 2 bases not matched to a gene. Germline V lookup: CDR1 SGHRS, CDR2 YFSETQ. CDR3 amino acids: CASSRDYYEQYF. CDR3 bases: TGCGCCAGCAGCCGGGACTATTACGAGCAGTACTTC.

The gene calls are TRBV21-1 and TRBJ2-3; the D segment call TRBD2 is taken from the table without a DNA check. TRBV21-1 represents a pseudogene. The CDR3 consists of 17 residues. This CDR3 is CASSKHPGGTSLGAQYF. DNA for the CDR3: TGTGCCAGCAGCAAACACCCAGGCGGGACTAGCTTAGGAGCGCAGTATTTT.

The chain has TRBV7-6 and TRBJ2-1, with a weak D call TRBD2 (6 bases). The CDR3 is 16 amino acids. Per the germline V gene, CDR1 is SGHVS and CDR2 is FNYEAQ. V was trimmed by 6 bases and J by 2 bases, leaving 17 bases between them. The CDR3 sequence: CASSQNRDLTYNEQFF. CDR3 DNA: TGTGCCAGCAGTCAAAACCGGGACTTAACCTACAATGAGCAGTTCTTC.

The chain joins TRBV19 to TRBJ1-2; D might be TRBD1 (5 bases). The CDR3 extends over 15 amino acids. CDR1 LNHDA and CDR2 SQIVND come from the germline V gene (reference sequence). The V and J ends lost 5 bases and 7 bases respectively, with 20 bases between them. The CDR3 coding sequence is TGTGCCAGTAGTTCTCCCGGGGGTACAGGATTTGGCTACACCTTC. It is translated as CASSSPGGTGFGYTF.

CDR3 coding DNA: TGTGCCAGCAGCCATCTCCGGGACACCTACGAGCAGTACTTC. It encodes CASSHLRDTYEQYF. The rearrangement links TRBV3-1 (or the pseudogene TRBV3-2) to TRBJ2-7; possible D gene TRBD1, 6 bases. Trimming removed 3 bases from V and 2 bases from J, with 11 bases in between. The germline V gene encodes CDR1 LGHDT and CDR2 YNNKEL (reference sequence). The CDR3 totals 14 residues.

This chain connects TRBV2 to TRBJ2-1; tentatively, D is TRBD1 (6 bases). Deletions cut 5 bases from V and 7 bases from J, with 12 bases between. Germline-derived CDR1 and CDR2 are SNHLY and FYNNEI. This CDR3 region has 13 residues. CDR3 loop: CASSLQGLNEQFF. The CDR3 bases are TGTGCCAGCAGTCTACAGGGTTTAAATGAGCAGTTCTTC.

The chain links TRBV18 to TRBJ2-5; tentative D call: TRBD2 (7 bases). V lost 1 base and J 5 bases, leaving 23 bases between the germline ends. Per the germline V gene, CDR1 is KGHSH and CDR2 is LQKENI. The CDR3 spans 18 residues. DNA for the CDR3: TGTGCCAGCTCACCACTCTTCCCGGGAGGCCCCCAGGGGGAGACCCAGTACTTC. It specifies CASSPLFPGGPQGETQYF.

The gene calls are TRBV7-3 and TRBJ1-3, with D perhaps TRBD1 (5 bases). V lost 5 bases to trimming and J lost 0 bases, with 11 bases between them. Germline V gene sequence: CDR1 SGHTA, CDR2 FQGTGA. This CDR3 spans 15 amino acids. The CDR3 DNA reads as TGTGCCAGCAGCCCTACAGGCGGCTCTGGAAACACCATATATTTT. Its protein product is CASSPTGGSGNTIYF.

The V and J genes are TRBV7-2 and TRBJ2-1; D possibly corresponds to TRBD2 (6 bases). The CDR3 consists of 14 residues. Germline-derived CDR1 and CDR2 are SGHTA and FQGNSA. The V end was cut by 4 bases, the J end by 0 bases, with 7 bases between. The CDR3 loop is CASSSGSSYNEQFF. For the CDR3, the DNA is TGTGCCAGCAGCTCCGGGAGCTCCTACAATGAGCAGTTCTTC. Full variable domain (rest looked up from reference TRBV7-2 and TRBJ2-1): GAGVSQSPSNKVTEKGKDVELRCDPISGHTALYWYRQSLGQGLEFLIYFQGNSAPDKSGLPSDRFSAERTGGSVSTLTIQRTQQEDSAVYLCASSSGSSYNEQFFGPGTRLTVL.

This clone was counted between two and nine times. This rearrangement joins TRBV11-2 to TRBJ2-7, with 9 positions matching TRBD1. The CDR3 runs to 15 residues. Looked up from germline, CDR1 is SGHAT and CDR2 is FQNNGV. The junction had 10 bases not matched to a gene; V was cut back by 5 bases and J by 5 bases. The CDR3 loop is CASSLTGTGPHEQYF. The CDR3 DNA reads TGTGCCAGCAGCCTAACCGGGACAGGGCCCCACGAGCAGTACTTC.

This sequence joins TRBV28 and TRBJ2-1; TRBD2 agrees at 8 bases. This CDR3 has 13 amino acids. Germline-derived CDR1 and CDR2 are MDHEN and SYDVKM. J was trimmed by 6 bases and V by 2 bases; bases with no gene match: 0. CDR3 region: CASSLTSGNEQFF. In DNA, the CDR3 is TGTGCCAGCAGTTTAACTAGCGGCAATGAGCAGTTCTTC.

In its sample, this clone was seen a few times. CDR3 in amino acids: CASSLGTQLPQQFF. CDR3 coding DNA: TGTGCCAGCAGCCTCGGGACACAACTACCTCAGCAGTTCTTC. The V call is TRBV28, the J call TRBJ2-1; tentative D call: TRBD1 (6 bases). Deletions cut 6 bases from V and 11 bases from J, with 20 bases between. Germline CDR1 and CDR2: MDHEN and SYDVKM. The CDR3 runs to 14 residues.

The CDR3 nucleotides are TGTGCCAGCAGCGTGCTAACGGGACTAGCGGGAGGGCCCGCAGATACGCAGTATTTT. This gives the protein CASSVLTGLAGGPADTQYF. The chain combines TRBV9 with TRBJ2-3, with 16 bases identical to TRBD2. Germline-derived CDR1 and CDR2 are SGDLS and YYNGEE. Trimming cost V 2 bases and J 4 bases; bases outside gene matches: 10. The CDR3 totals 19 residues.

V gene TRBV5-5 combines with J gene TRBJ2-5, with TRBD2 matching 7 bases. CDR3 length: 17 amino acids. The germline V gene encodes CDR1 SGHKS and CDR2 YYEKEE (reference sequence). J gave up 4 bases and V 4 bases, and 16 bases lay outside the gene matches. The DNA for the CDR3 is TGTGCCAGCAGCCCCAAAGCAGGCCCGGGACTAACAGAGACCCAGTACTTC. Amino acid sequence: CASSPKAGPGLTETQYF.

The chain combines TRBV6-2 or TRBV6-3 with TRBJ2-7; TRBD2 agrees at 10 bases. The CDR3 consists of 16 residues. Germline trimming cut 5 bases from V and 2 bases from J; bases unmatched to any gene: 9. The V gene's germline CDR1 is MNHEY and CDR2 SVGEGT. CDR3 nucleotides: TGTGCCAGCAGTCGCCTGGGCAGCGGGAGGGCCTACGAGCAGTACTTC. It codes for CASSRLGSGRAYEQYF.

The CDR3 sequence is CASSLRNRAFENSGANVLTF. CDR3 nucleotide sequence: TGTGCCAGCAGCCTCCGTAACAGGGCCTTTGAGAACTCTGGGGCCAACGTCCTGACTTTC. This chain links TRBV4-2 with TRBJ2-6; D is perhaps TRBD1 (6 bases). V was pared by 4 bases and J by 0 bases, with 22 bases between. In germline, CDR1 is LGHNA, CDR2 YNFKEQ. This CDR3 has 20 residues.

The V gene is TRBV15, the J gene TRBJ2-1, with 15 bases that match TRBD2. Germline assignment: CDR1 LNHNV and CDR2 YYDKDF (reference sequence). The CDR3 consists of 19 residues. Trimming took 2 bases from V and 1 from J; bases not matched to a gene: 6. Written as DNA, the CDR3 is TGTGCCACCAGCAGACACGGGACTAGCGGGAGGCGGTCCTACAATGAGCAGTTCTTC. This encodes CATSRHGTSGRRSYNEQFF.

The V and J genes are TRBV28 and TRBJ1-2; 8 bases are shared with TRBD1. V lost 5 bases, J lost 6 bases, and 8 bases stayed unmatched. The CDR3 contains 14 residues. Looked up from germline, CDR1 is MDHEN and CDR2 is SYDVKM. DNA of the CDR3: TGTGCCAGCAGTCCCGGCCCGACAGGGGATGGCTACACCTTC. This gives the protein CASSPGPTGDGYTF.